These 32 T cell receptor beta chains were all obtained from the same sample, sequenced in a study of response to subunit inactivated influenza vaccine (dated by TCRdb to 2016 to 2018). Libraries were constructed by RT-PCR. TCRdb records Illumina HiSeq 2500 as the sequencer. TCRdb reprocessed the public reads (quality trimming at Q25 with fastp, clone calling with MiXCR) and kept in-frame beta chains. CDR3 protein duplicates are merged, each entry listing the most common genes and DNA. Present in this sample are 700,000 to 800,000 distinct CDR3 sequences, roughly 20% of which were seen just once. The ten most abundant clones make up about a tenth of the sample. The source was PBMCs from blood, collected roughly 5 days after vaccination. These receptors were obtained from a man in his forties or fifties who received an inactivated influenza vaccine. Donor details come from another sample of the same person, matched by shared clones.

This clonotype was picked up a small number of times. The J gene is TRBJ2-7, the V gene TRBV10-3; perhaps TRBD2 as D (6 bases). The CDR3 covers 16 residues. V was shortened by 4 bases and J by 2 bases, with 18 bases between the two germline ends. Per the germline V gene, CDR1 is ENHRY and CDR2 is SYGVKD. The chain's CDR3 is CAISGPSAGMAYEQYF. Here the CDR3 DNA reads TGTGCCATCAGTGGGCCCTCGGCGGGAATGGCCTACGAGCAGTACTTC.

This clonotype was counted between two and nine times. The CDR3 loop reads CASSLAYSGRAGQFF. In DNA form, the CDR3 reads TGTGCCAGCAGTTTAGCCTATAGCGGGAGGGCGGGGCAGTTCTTC. This chain uses TRBV12-3 or TRBV12-4 with TRBJ2-1, with 11 nucleotides matching TRBD2. The CDR3 is 15 amino acids. J lost 12 bases, V lost 0 bases, and 7 bases had no gene match.

This clonotype was seen only a few times. The chain recombines TRBV5-6 with TRBJ2-3, with D possibly being TRBD1 or TRBD2 (6 bases each). The CDR3 sequence is 15 residues long. Trimming took off 1 base at V and 0 bases at J, with 9 bases between the two ends. CDR1 is SGHDT and CDR2 is YYEEEE in the germline V gene. CDR3 coding DNA: TGTGCCAGCAGCTTGTGGGGGGCTAGCACAGATACGCAGTATTTT. This codes for CASSLWGASTDTQYF.

This clonotype was seen at least ten times. The J gene is TRBJ1-1, the V gene TRBV6-5; D is unclear. The CDR3 extends over 15 amino acids. The germline V gene encodes CDR1 MNHEY and CDR2 SVGAGI. Between the trimmed V and J ends, which lost 0 bases and 7 bases, there was a span of 15 bases. The CDR3 bases are TGTGCCAGCAGTTACTCGTTAGGGCCAGTCGTTGAAGCTTTCTTT. Translated: CASSYSLGPVVEAFF.

This clonotype was counted only a few times. The chain is built from TRBV7-2 and TRBJ2-5; D may be TRBD1 (5 bases). CDR1 and CDR2 (germline): SGHTA, FQGNSA. The length of the CDR3 is 16 residues. Trimming pared 4 bases from V and 4 bases from J, leaving 19 bases between. In DNA form, the CDR3 reads TGTGCCAGCAGCTCTAGGGGTGGGGCCCGCGGAGAGACCCAGTACTTC. This encodes CASSSRGGARGETQYF.

The chain uses TRBV5-5 and TRBJ1-1, with D possibly TRBD1 on 5 matching bases. CDR1 and CDR2 (germline): SGHKS, YYEKEE (reference sequence). The CDR3 sequence is 14 residues long. V was shortened by 4 bases and J by 6 bases, with 16 bases between the two germline ends. The CDR3 spells CASSPGHLNSEAFF. The CDR3 bases are TGTGCCAGCAGCCCTGGACACCTAAACTCTGAAGCTTTCTTT.

The chain uses TRBV5-1 and TRBJ2-3; D ambiguous. CDR3 length: 14 amino acids. The V gene's germline CDR1 is SGHRS and CDR2 YFSETQ. Trimming removed 1 base from V and 4 bases from J, with 10 bases in between. CDR3 sequence reads: CASSLLDHADTQYF. CDR3 nucleotides: TGCGCCAGCAGCTTGCTGGACCATGCAGATACGCAGTATTTT.

In its sample, this clonotype was seen a few times. The rearrangement joins TRBV5-1 to TRBJ2-5; 8 nucleotides align to TRBD1. The V gene end was trimmed by 6 bases and the J gene end by 4 bases; junction bases not matched to a gene: 14. The CDR3 is 16 amino acids. CDR1 is SGHRS, CDR2 YFSETQ, per germline. The CDR3 here is CASTRRTGTGTETQYF. The DNA for the CDR3 is TGCGCCAGCACGAGAAGGACAGGGACGGGGACAGAGACCCAGTACTTC.

The chain couples TRBV28 to TRBJ2-3, with D possibly TRBD1 on 5 matching bases. CDR1 and CDR2 from the germline V gene are MDHEN and SYDVKM. This CDR3 contains 15 residues. The V end lost 6 bases, the J end lost 5 bases, and 18 bases lay between the germline ends. Here the CDR3 DNA reads TGTGCCAGCAGCCTCAGGCAGGGAATGGGAGATACGCAGTATTTT. Translation: CASSLRQGMGDTQYF.

This clonotype was recorded a few times. This chain uses TRBV10-3 with TRBJ2-7, with D uncertain. Germline loops: CDR1 ENHRY, CDR2 SYGVKD. V lost 0 bases and J lost 7, with 13 bases in between. The length of the CDR3 is 14 residues. The CDR3 nucleotides are TGTGCCATCAGTGAGTCGAATATGGTGAGGGAGCAGTACTTC. Translating gives CAISESNMVREQYF.

The rearrangement links TRBV10-3 to TRBJ2-1; TRBD1 aligns across 9 bases. The V gene end was trimmed by 7 bases and the J gene end by 0 bases; junction bases not matched to a gene: 4. The CDR3 has 15 amino acids. Germline V lookup: CDR1 ENHRY, CDR2 SYGVKD. CDR3 sequence: CAIMDRGTSYNEQFF. The CDR3 DNA follows: TGTGCCATCATGGACAGGGGCACCTCCTACAATGAGCAGTTCTTC.

The V gene is TRBV5-1, the J gene TRBJ2-2; D call uncertain. Germline assignment: CDR1 SGHRS and CDR2 YFSETQ. Trimming shortened V by 4 bases and J by 5 bases, and 21 bases separated the two germline ends. This CDR3 contains 17 residues. In nucleotides, the CDR3 is TGCGCCAGCAGCCAACGCCCAACTACGTCCATTACCGGGGAGCTGTTTTTT. Translated, it gives CASSQRPTTSITGELFF.

This sequence joins TRBV28 and TRBJ1-5; 8 bases align to TRBD1. This CDR3 has 15 residues. Trimming at V came to 3 bases and at J to 4 bases, leaving 5 bases not matched to a gene. Germline assignment: CDR1 MDHEN and CDR2 SYDVKM. The CDR3 DNA sequence: TGTGCCAGCAGTTTCCAGGGGGCTTGGAATCAGCCCCAGCATTTT. This translates into CASSFQGAWNQPQHF.

Remarks on this clonotype: This likely comes from a read error, as the CDR3 has no conserved phenylalanine or tryptophan at its end. The rearrangement links TRBV6-2 or TRBV6-3 to TRBJ1-1; 10 bases map to TRBD1. V gave up 2 bases and J gave up 4 bases; unmatched junction bases: 4. Germline CDR1 reads MNHEY; CDR2 reads SVGEGT. The CDR3 totals 15 residues. CDR3 sequence (DNA): TGTGCCAGCAGTTACCCGAGGACAGGGGGCACTGAAGCTTTCCTT. Its translation is CASSYPRTGGTEAFL.

V gene TRBV6-1 combines with J gene TRBJ2-7; D call uncertain. V was pared by 1 base and J by 6 bases, with 16 bases between. Germline assignment: CDR1 MNHNS and CDR2 SASEGT. The CDR3 is 15 residues long. In DNA form, the CDR3 reads TGTGCCAGCAGTGAAGTAGGCCGTATCTCCGGCGAGCAGTACTTC. As protein: CASSEVGRISGEQYF.

This clonotype showed up just a few times. CDR3 coding DNA: TGCGCCAGCAGCTTGGACGGGTTCCAAGAGACCCAGTACTTC. It codes for CASSLDGFQETQYF. The chain uses TRBV5-1 and TRBJ2-5, with D hard to call. The CDR3 totals 14 residues. Germline-derived CDR1 and CDR2 are SGHRS and YFSETQ. The V end was cut by 0 bases, the J end by 1 base, with 7 bases between.

This clonotype was recorded a few times. The J gene is TRBJ1-2, the V gene TRBV12-3 or TRBV12-4, with unresolved D. This CDR3 has 13 residues. Deletions cut 5 bases from V and 3 bases from J, with 10 bases between. The CDR3 bases are TGTGCCAGCAGTCCCGTTAGGGACTATGGCTACACCTTC. Translating it yields CASSPVRDYGYTF.

Ten or more counts support this clonotype. V gene TRBV15 combines with J gene TRBJ2-1, with unresolved D. CDR3 size: 15 residues. V lost 0 bases to trimming and J lost 8 bases, with 14 bases between them. Looked up from germline, CDR1 is LNHNV and CDR2 is YYDKDF (reference sequence). Here the CDR3 reads CATSRELDALYEQFF. The CDR3 DNA follows: TGTGCCACCAGCAGAGAACTTGATGCCTTATATGAGCAGTTCTTC.

This clonotype was counted between two and nine times. The rearrangement joins TRBV12-3 or TRBV12-4 to TRBJ2-1, with D possibly matching TRBD1 (6 bases). This CDR3 comprises 16 residues. V shed 3 bases and J shed 2 bases, with 14 bases lying between them. Written as DNA, the CDR3 is TGTGCCAGCAGTTTTGGGGCAGGGGCCCCCTACAATGAGCAGTTCTTC. This sequence encodes CASSFGAGAPYNEQFF.

The chain recombines TRBV4-3 with TRBJ2-3; tentative D call: TRBD1 (5 bases). Looked up from germline, CDR1 is LGHNA and CDR2 is YSLEER. CDR3 size: 12 residues. The V gene lost 4 bases and the J gene lost 7 bases, with 9 bases spanning the gap. This chain's CDR3 is CASSLSGNTQYF. CDR3 bases: TGCGCCAGCAGCCTGTCAGGGAATACGCAGTATTTT.

This chain joins TRBV7-2 and TRBJ2-7; TRBD1 matches at 8 bases. Germline V gene lookup returns CDR1 SGHTA and CDR2 FQGNSA. The CDR3 length is 15 residues. The V segment lost 4 bases and the J segment 6 bases; nucleotides outside the gene matches: 11. The CDR3 nucleotides read TGTGCCAGCAGCTCGTCAGGGGGCGCGAGATTCGAGCAGTACTTC. It yields the protein CASSSSGGARFEQYF. Full variable domain (outside the CDR3, taken from reference TRBV7-2 and TRBJ2-7): GAGVSQSPSNKVTEKGKDVELRCDPISGHTALYWYRQSLGQGLEFLIYFQGNSAPDKSGLPSDRFSAERTGGSVSTLTIQRTQQEDSAVYLCASSSSGGARFEQYFGPGTRLTVT.

The rearrangement joins TRBV7-9 to TRBJ1-4; D perhaps matches TRBD1 (5 bases). V was shortened by 4 bases and J by 2 bases, with 11 bases between the two germline ends. Germline V CDR1 and CDR2: SEHNR, FQNEAQ (reference sequence). The CDR3 loop spans 15 amino acids. CDR3 protein: CASSSAGWTNEKLFF. The CDR3 DNA follows: TGTGCCAGCAGCTCCGCAGGGTGGACTAATGAAAAACTGTTTTTT.

This clonotype was seen a handful of times. The J gene is TRBJ2-3, the V gene TRBV12-3 or TRBV12-4, with 8 positions matching TRBD2. Trimming at V came to 7 bases and at J to 1 base, leaving 7 bases not matched to a gene. This CDR3 comprises 15 residues. The CDR3 reads CASKGRGAGTDTQYF. CDR3 coding DNA: TGTGCCAGCAAGGGGCGGGGGGCCGGCACAGATACGCAGTATTTT.

The CDR3 is CASSFREQVKAQYF. For the CDR3, the DNA is TGTGCCAGCAGTTTCCGGGAACAAGTTAAGGCCCAGTACTTC. The chain carries TRBV12-3 or TRBV12-4 and TRBJ2-5; possibly TRBD2 for D (5 bases). V was clipped by 3 bases and J by 9 bases, with 17 bases between them. There are 14 residues in the CDR3.

This clonotype has more than one count but fewer than ten. The chain couples TRBV7-6 to TRBJ1-2; maybe TRBD1 (6 bases). CDR1 SGHVS and CDR2 FNYEAQ come from the germline V gene. Deletions cut 0 bases from V and 0 bases from J, with 11 bases between. The CDR3 sequence is 16 residues long. The CDR3 protein is CASSLAAGASNYGYTF. The CDR3 bases are TGTGCCAGCAGCTTAGCGGCGGGGGCCTCTAACTATGGCTACACCTTC.

This clonotype was seen a few times. V usage is TRBV4-3 and J usage is TRBJ2-6; D gene ambiguous. This CDR3 has 17 amino acids. Trimming left V 0 bases short and J 0 bases short, with 9 bases between. Germline lookup yields CDR1 LGHNA and CDR2 YSLEER. The CDR3 DNA is TGCGCCAGCAGCCAAGATACGTGGCGCTCTGGGGCCAACGTCCTGACTTTC. It specifies CASSQDTWRSGANVLTF.

This chain links TRBV5-1 with TRBJ2-7; a possible D gene is TRBD2 (5 bases). CDR1 is SGHRS, CDR2 YFSETQ, per germline. The CDR3 is made up of 14 amino acids. The ends were cut back, 3 bases at V and 7 bases at J, with 17 bases in the middle. CDR3 nucleotides: TGCGCCAGCAGCTCTCGGTCGAGGGTTGGGGAGCAGTACTTC. Residues: CASSSRSRVGEQYF.

This clonotype appeared many times. This rearrangement joins TRBV5-5 to TRBJ1-4; tentative D call: TRBD1 (6 bases). Germline assignment: CDR1 SGHKS and CDR2 YYEKEE (reference sequence). The CDR3 loop spans 15 amino acids. V gave up 4 bases and J gave up 5 bases, with 15 bases separating them. In DNA, the CDR3 is TGTGCCAGCAGCGGACGGACAGCTTCGAATGAAAAACTGTTTTTT. It yields the protein CASSGRTASNEKLFF.

The sample holds a few counts of this clonotype. This chain joins TRBV19 and TRBJ2-1; D is undetermined. V was pared by 7 bases and J by 8 bases, with 9 bases between. The CDR3 length is 11 residues. Germline V gene data show CDR1 as LNHDA and CDR2 as SQIVND (reference sequence). As DNA, the CDR3 is TGTGCCAGTATCCGATCGGATGAGCAGTTCTTC. Its translation: CASIRSDEQFF.

The V and J genes are TRBV20-1 and TRBJ2-5; 7 nucleotides line up with TRBD1. Germline V gene data show CDR1 as DFQATT and CDR2 as SNEGSKA (reference sequence). CDR3 length equals 13 residues. V shed 5 bases and J 1 base; nucleotides not matched to a gene: 4. For the CDR3, the DNA is TGCAGTGCTGTGGCAGGGGGCCAAGAGACCCAGTACTTC. It specifies CSAVAGGQETQYF.

This clonotype came up a few times. The chain recombines TRBV9 with TRBJ2-7; D uncertain. The CDR3 has 14 amino acids. Germline V gene sequence: CDR1 SGDLS, CDR2 YYNGEE. Trimming removed 0 bases at V and 3 bases at J, with 10 bases between. In DNA form, the CDR3 reads TGTGCCAGCAGCGTAGGGCCAGTCAGCTACGAGCAGTACTTC. This translates into CASSVGPVSYEQYF.

This clonotype has just a few counts. The chain employs TRBV5-1 and TRBJ2-1, with 14 positions matching TRBD2. V lost 0 bases to trimming and J lost 9 bases; unmatched junction nucleotides: 11. This CDR3 has 18 amino acids. Germline V lookup: CDR1 SGHRS, CDR2 YFSETQ. The CDR3 region has the DNA TGCGCCAGCAGCTTGGCTGGGACTAGCGGGAGATACGTGGGTGAGCAGTTCTTC. Protein product: CASSLAGTSGRYVGEQFF. The full variable domain, rest sourced from reference TRBV5-1 and TRBJ2-1, is KAGVTQTPRYLIKTRGQQVTLSCSPISGHRSVSWYQQTPGQGLQFLFEYFSETQRNKGNFPGRFSGRQFSNSRSEMNVSTLELGDSALYLCASSLAGTSGRYVGEQFFGPGTRLTVL.